This entry is about one T cell receptor (beta chain). The data stem from a study of blood T cells in healthy people across ages. The second PCR ran about 6 to 11 cycles with a sample-barcoded 5' primer and J-beta primers. From the 5' RACE reads, TCRdb called clonotypes with MiXCR, one entry per CDR3 protein. The top ten clones hold approximately 7.9% of a sample with around 1.5 million distinct CDR3 sequences, around two fifths of them seen once. The length of the CDR3 is 13 residues. Trimming removed 6 bases at V and 2 bases at J, with 11 bases between. Per germline, CDR1 MNHEY and CDR2 SVGAGI. Material: blood. The V and J genes are TRBV6-5 and TRBJ2-7; D possibly corresponds to TRBD1 (6 bases). This receptor was taken from a woman aged 18-35 years in good health. CDR3 amino acids: CASRGTSTYEQYF. CDR3 in DNA: TGTGCCAGCAGGGGGACATCTACCTACGAGCAGTACTTC.